This TCR beta chain emerged from a study of early T cells in non-severe SARS-CoV-2 infection. About the research overall: Unsorted whole-blood RNA was sequenced in bulk, leaving chains unpaired.

Looked up from germline, CDR1 is SEHNR and CDR2 is FQNEAQ (reference sequence). V lost 8 bases, J lost 5 bases, and 12 bases lay in between. The length of the CDR3 is 13 residues. Researchers attached unique molecular identifiers to individual cDNA molecules. Using its own MiXCR run on the 5' RACE reads, TCRdb lists one record per CDR3 protein. The sample gives tens of thousands of distinct CDR3 sequences, roughly 10% of which show up once; 8.6% is in the top ten. V gene TRBV7-9 combines with J gene TRBJ2-2; D remains unclear. Sequencing was performed on whole blood. This TCR was recovered from an adult who was a healthcare worker with PCR-confirmed SARS-CoV-2 infection or an uninfected control (not recorded which). The CDR3 is CASLLLGTGELFF. The CDR3 region has the DNA TGTGCCAGCCTCCTACTGGGGACCGGGGAGCTGTTTTTT.